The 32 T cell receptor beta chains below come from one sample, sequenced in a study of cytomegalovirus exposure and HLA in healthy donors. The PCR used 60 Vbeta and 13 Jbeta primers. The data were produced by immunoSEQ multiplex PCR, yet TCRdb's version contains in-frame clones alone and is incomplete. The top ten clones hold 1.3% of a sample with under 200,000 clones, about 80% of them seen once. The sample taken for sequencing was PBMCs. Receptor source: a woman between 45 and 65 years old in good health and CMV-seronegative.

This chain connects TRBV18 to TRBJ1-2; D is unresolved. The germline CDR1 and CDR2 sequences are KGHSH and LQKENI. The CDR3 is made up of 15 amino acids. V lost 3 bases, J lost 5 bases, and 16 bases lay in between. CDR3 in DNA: TGTGCCAGCTCACCCGAGAGCGGGTCGCCTTATGGCTACACCTTC. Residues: CASSPESGSPYGYTF.

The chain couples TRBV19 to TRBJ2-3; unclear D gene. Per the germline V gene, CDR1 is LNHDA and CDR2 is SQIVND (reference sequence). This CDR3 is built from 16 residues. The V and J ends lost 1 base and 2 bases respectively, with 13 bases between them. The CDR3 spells CASSIGGKATTDTQYF. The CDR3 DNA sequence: TGTGCCAGTAGTATAGGCGGAAAGGCTACCACAGATACGCAGTATTTT. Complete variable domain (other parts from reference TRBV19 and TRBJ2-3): DGGITQSPKYLFRKEGQNVTLSCEQNLNHDAMYWYRQDPGQGLRLIYYSQIVNDFQKGDIAEGYSVSREKKESFPLTVTSAQKNPTAFYLCASSIGGKATTDTQYFGPGTRLTVL.

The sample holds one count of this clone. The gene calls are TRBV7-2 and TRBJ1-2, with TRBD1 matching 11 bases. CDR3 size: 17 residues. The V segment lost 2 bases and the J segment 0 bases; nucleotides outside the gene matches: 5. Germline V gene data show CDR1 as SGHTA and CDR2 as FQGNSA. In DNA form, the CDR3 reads TGTGCCAGCAGCTTAAGGACAGGGGGCATCGCTAACTATGGCTACACCTTC. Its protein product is CASSLRTGGIANYGYTF.

CDR3 nucleotides: TGTGCCAGCAGCTTGGGGCTGGGGGCCAGGTCACCCCTCCACTTT. Its protein is CASSLGLGARSPLHF. This chain connects TRBV5-8 to TRBJ1-6; D might be TRBD1 (6 bases). Trimming shortened V by 0 bases and J by 10 bases, and 14 bases separated the two germline ends. Germline V gene data show CDR1 as SGHTS and CDR2 as YDEGEE. The CDR3 is 15 amino acids.

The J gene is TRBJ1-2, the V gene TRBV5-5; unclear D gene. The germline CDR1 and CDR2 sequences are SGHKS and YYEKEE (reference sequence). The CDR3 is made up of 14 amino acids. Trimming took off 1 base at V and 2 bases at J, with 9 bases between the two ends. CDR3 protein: CASSLSRENYGYTF. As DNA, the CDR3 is TGTGCCAGCAGCTTGTCCCGGGAGAACTATGGCTACACCTTC.

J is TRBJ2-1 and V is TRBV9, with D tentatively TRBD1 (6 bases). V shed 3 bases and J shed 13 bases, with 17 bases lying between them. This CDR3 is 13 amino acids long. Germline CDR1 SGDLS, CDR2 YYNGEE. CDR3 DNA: TGTGCCAGCAGCGCGCCCCAGGGGACACACCAGTTCTTC. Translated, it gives CASSAPQGTHQFF.

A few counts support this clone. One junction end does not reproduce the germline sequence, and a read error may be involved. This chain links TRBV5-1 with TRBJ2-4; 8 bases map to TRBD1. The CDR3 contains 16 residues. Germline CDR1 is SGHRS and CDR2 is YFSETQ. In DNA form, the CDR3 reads TGCGCCAGCCGCTTCTCCATTGGACAGGGAAAAAACATTCAGTACTTC. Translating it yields CASRFSIGQGKNIQYF.

The CDR3 bases are TGTGCCAGCAGCTTAGAGGGGAGTCGGTTATACAATGAGCAGTTCTTC. It codes for CASSLEGSRLYNEQFF. The rearrangement uses TRBV11-2 and TRBJ2-1, with a possible D match to TRBD2 (5 bases). Germline-derived CDR1 and CDR2 are SGHAT and FQNNGV. The CDR3 has 16 amino acids. Trimming pared 0 bases from V and 4 bases from J, leaving 13 bases between.

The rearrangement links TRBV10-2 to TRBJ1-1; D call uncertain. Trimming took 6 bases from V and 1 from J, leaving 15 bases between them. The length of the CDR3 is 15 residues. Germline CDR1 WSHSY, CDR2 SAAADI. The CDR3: CASRPPTAGNTEAFF. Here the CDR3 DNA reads TGCGCCAGCAGACCACCCACTGCAGGGAACACTGAAGCTTTCTTT.

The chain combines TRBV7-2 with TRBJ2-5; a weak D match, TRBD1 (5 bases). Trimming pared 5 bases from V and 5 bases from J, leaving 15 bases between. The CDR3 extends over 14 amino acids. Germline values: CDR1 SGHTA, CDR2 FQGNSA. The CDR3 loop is CASSPRQLRETQYF. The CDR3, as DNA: TGTGCCAGCAGCCCGCGACAGTTACGGGAGACCCAGTACTTC.

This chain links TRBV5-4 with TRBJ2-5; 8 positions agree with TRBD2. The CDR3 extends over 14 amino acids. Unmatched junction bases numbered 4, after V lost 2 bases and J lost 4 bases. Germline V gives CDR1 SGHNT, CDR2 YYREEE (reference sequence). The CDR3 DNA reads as TGTGCCAGCAGCTTAAAGCTAGCGGGAGAGACCCAGTACTTC. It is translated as CASSLKLAGETQYF.

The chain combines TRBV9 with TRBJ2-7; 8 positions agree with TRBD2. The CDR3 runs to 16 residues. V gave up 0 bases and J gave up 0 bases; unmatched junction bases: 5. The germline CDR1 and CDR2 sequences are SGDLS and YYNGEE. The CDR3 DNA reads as TGTGCCAGCAGCGTAGCCGGGAGGGGGGCCTCCTACGAGCAGTACTTC. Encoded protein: CASSVAGRGASYEQYF.

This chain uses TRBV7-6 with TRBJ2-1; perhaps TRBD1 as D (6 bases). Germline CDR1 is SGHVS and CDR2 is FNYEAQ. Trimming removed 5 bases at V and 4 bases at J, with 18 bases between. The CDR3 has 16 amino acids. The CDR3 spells CASSPLQGSTYNEQFF. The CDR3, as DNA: TGTGCCAGCAGCCCCCTCCAGGGGTCAACTTACAATGAGCAGTTCTTC.

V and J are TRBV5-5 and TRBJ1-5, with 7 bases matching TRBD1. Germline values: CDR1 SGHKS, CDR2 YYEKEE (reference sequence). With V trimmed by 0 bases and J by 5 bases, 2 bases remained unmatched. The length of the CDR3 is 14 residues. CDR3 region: CASSLVGGDQPQHF. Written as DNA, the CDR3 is TGTGCCAGCAGCTTGGTAGGGGGCGATCAGCCCCAGCATTTT. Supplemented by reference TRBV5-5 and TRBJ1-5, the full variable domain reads DAGVTQSPTHLIKTRGQQVTLRCSPISGHKSVSWYQQVLGQGPQFIFQYYEKEERGRGNFPDRFSARQFPNYSSELNVNALLLGDSALYLCASSLVGGDQPQHFGDGTRLSIL.

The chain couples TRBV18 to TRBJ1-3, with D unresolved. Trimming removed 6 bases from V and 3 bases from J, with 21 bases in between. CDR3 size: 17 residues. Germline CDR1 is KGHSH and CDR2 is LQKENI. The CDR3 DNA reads TGTGCCAGCTCGCCTGGACCCGGGGTCGCCTTTGGAAACACCATATATTTT. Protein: CASSPGPGVAFGNTIYF.

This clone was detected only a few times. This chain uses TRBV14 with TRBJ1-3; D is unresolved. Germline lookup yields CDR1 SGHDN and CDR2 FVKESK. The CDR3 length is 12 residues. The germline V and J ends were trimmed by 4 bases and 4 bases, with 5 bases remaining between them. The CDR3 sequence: CASSPRGNTIYF. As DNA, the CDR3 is TGTGCCAGCAGCCCCCGGGGAAACACCATATATTTT.

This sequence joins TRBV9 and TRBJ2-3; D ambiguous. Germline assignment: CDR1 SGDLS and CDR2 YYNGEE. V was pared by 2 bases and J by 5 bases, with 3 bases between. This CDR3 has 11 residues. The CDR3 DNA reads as TGTGCCAGCAGCGTCCAAGATACGCAGTATTTT. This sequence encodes CASSVQDTQYF.

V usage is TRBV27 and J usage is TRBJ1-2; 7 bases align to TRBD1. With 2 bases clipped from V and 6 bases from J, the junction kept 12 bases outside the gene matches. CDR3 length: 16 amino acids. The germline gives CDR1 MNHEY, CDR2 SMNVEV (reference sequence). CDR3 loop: CASSLHASDRENGYTF. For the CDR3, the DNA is TGTGCCAGCAGTTTACACGCCTCCGACAGGGAGAATGGCTACACCTTC.

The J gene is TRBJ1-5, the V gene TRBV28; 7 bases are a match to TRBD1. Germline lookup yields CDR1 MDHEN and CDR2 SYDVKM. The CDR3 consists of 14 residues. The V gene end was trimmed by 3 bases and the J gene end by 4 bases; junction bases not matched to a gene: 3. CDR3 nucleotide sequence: TGTGCCAGCAGTTTGACAGGGTCTAATCAGCCCCAGCATTTT. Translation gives CASSLTGSNQPQHF. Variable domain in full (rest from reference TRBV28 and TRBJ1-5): DVKVTQSSRYLVKRTGEKVFLECVQDMDHENMFWYRQDPGLGLRLIYFSYDVKMKEKGDIPEGYSVSREKKERFSLILESASTNQTSMYLCASSLTGSNQPQHFGDGTRLSIL.

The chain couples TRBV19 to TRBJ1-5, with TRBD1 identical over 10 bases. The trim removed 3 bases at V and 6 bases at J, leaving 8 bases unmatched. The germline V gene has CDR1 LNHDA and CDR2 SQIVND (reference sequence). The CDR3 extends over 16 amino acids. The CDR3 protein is CASSMTRQGASQPQHF. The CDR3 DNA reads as TGTGCCAGTAGTATGACCCGACAGGGGGCCAGTCAGCCCCAGCATTTT.

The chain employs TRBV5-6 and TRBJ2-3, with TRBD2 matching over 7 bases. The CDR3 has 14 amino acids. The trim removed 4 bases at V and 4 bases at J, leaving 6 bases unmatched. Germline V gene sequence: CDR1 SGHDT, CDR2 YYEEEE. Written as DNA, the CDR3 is TGTGCCAGCAGCGGCGGGAGAGGGGCAGATACGCAGTATTTT. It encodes CASSGGRGADTQYF.

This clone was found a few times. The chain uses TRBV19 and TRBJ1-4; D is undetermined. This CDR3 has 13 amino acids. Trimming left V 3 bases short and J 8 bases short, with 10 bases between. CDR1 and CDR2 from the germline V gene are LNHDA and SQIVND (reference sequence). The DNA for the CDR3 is TGTGCCAGTAGTATCATTCTAGGAGAAAAACTGTTTTTT. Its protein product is CASSIILGEKLFF.

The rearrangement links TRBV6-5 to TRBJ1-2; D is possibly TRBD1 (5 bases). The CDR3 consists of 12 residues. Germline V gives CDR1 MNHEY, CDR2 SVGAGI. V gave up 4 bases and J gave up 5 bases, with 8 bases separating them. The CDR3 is CASSSPGYGYTF. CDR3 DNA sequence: TGTGCCAGCAGTTCCCCAGGGTATGGCTACACCTTC.

The CDR3 loop is CASSLVRDRTYLLGNTIYF. CDR3 nucleotides: TGTGCCAGCAGCTTAGTCCGGGACAGGACGTACTTGTTGGGAAACACCATATATTTT. This chain links TRBV7-9 with TRBJ1-3; 8 bases are shared with TRBD1. V shed 1 base, J shed 4 bases, and the junction held 15 bases outside the gene matches. The CDR3 runs 19 residues. CDR1 and CDR2 (germline): SEHNR, FQNEAQ (reference sequence).

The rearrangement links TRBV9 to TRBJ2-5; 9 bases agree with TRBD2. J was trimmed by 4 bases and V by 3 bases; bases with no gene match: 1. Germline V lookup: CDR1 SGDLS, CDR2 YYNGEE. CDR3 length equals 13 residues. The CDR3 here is CASSGAGGETQYF. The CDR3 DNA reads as TGTGCCAGCAGCGGAGCGGGGGGAGAGACCCAGTACTTC. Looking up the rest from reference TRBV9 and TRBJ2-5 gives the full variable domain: DSGVTQTPKHLITATGQRVTLRCSPRSGDLSVYWYQQSLDQGLQFLIQYYNGEERAKGNILERFSAQQFPDLHSELNLSSLELGDSALYFCASSGAGGETQYFGPGTRLLVL.

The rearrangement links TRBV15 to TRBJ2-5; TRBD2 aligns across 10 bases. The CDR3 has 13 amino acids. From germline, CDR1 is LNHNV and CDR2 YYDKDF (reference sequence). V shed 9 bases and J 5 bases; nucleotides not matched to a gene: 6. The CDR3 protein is CATGLAAGETQYF. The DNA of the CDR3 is TGTGCCACTGGACTAGCGGCGGGGGAGACCCAGTACTTC.

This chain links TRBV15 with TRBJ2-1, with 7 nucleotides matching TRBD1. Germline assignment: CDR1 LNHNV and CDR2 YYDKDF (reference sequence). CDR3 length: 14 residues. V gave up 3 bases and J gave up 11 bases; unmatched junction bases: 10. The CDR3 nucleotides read TGTGCCACCAGCAGGGTCCGACAGGGCGGAAAGCAGTTCTTC. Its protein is CATSRVRQGGKQFF.

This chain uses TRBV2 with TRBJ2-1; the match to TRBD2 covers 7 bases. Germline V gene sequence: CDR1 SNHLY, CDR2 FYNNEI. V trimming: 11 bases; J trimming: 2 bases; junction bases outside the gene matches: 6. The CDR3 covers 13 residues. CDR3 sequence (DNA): TGTGCCGGATACGGGGGGACCTACAATGAGCAGTTCTTC. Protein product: CAGYGGTYNEQFF. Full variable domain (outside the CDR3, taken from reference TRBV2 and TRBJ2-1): EPEVTQTPSHQVTQMGQEVILRCVPISNHLYFYWYRQILGQKVEFLVSFYNNEISEKSEIFDDQFSVERPDGSNFTLKIRSTKLEDSAMYFCAGYGGTYNEQFFGPGTRLTVL.

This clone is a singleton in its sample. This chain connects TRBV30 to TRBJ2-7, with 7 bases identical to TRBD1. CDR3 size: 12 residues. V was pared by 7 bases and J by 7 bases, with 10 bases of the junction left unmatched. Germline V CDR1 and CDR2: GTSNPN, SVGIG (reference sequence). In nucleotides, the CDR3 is TGTGCCTTCGGACAGGCTCCCTGGGAGCAGTACTTC. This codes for CAFGQAPWEQYF.

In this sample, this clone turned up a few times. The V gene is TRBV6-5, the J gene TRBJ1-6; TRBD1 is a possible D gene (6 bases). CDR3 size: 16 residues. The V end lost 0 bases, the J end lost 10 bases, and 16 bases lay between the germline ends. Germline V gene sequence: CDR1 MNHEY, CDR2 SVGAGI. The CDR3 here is CASSYSSGGLKSPLHF. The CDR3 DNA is TGTGCCAGCAGTTACTCTTCGGGGGGGCTAAAATCACCCCTCCACTTT.

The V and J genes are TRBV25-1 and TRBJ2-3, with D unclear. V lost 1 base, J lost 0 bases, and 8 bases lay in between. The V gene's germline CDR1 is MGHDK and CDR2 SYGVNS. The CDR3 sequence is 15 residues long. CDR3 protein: CASSEWSSSTDTQYF. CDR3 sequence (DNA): TGTGCCAGCAGTGAATGGAGTAGCAGCACAGATACGCAGTATTTT.

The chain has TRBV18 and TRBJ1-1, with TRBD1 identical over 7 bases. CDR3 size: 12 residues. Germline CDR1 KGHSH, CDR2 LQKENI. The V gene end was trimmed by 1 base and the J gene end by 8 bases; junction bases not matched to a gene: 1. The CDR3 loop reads CASSPRQGEAFF. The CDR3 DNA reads TGTGCCAGCTCACCACGACAGGGAGAAGCTTTCTTT.